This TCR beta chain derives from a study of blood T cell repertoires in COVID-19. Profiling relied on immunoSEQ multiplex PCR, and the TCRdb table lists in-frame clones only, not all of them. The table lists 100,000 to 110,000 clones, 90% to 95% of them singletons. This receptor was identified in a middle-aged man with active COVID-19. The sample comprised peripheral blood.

The DNA of the CDR3 is TGCGCCAGCAGCCACGGCAGGGTAAATGAGCAGTTCTTC. This codes for CASSHGRVNEQFF. The chain uses TRBV5-1 and TRBJ2-1; a possible D gene is TRBD1 (5 bases). The CDR3 is made up of 13 amino acids. Per the germline V gene, CDR1 is SGHRS and CDR2 is YFSETQ. The V end was cut by 4 bases, the J end by 7 bases, with 12 bases between.